The sequence of this T cell receptor beta chain was determined in a study of T cell responses to AZD1222 COVID-19 vaccine. From germline, CDR1 is SGHRS and CDR2 YFSETQ. This CDR3 is built from 14 residues. V shed 1 base and J 5 bases; nucleotides not matched to a gene: 3. Measured with immunoSEQ multiplex PCR; TCRdb has only the in-frame clones, and not every one. Seen here are 140,000 to 150,000 clones, more than 85% observed once, and the top ten hold under 6.5%. A word on this clone: Its antigen is still unknown.

Broader study findings: Only six individuals given AZD1222 were seropositive at baseline.

This clonotype originated in an adult in good health. The V and J genes are TRBV5-1 and TRBJ1-5; TRBD1 agrees at 7 bases. The material was peripheral blood, obtained on day 0 of AZD1222 vaccination. The CDR3 sequence is CASSLRQGDQPQHF. The CDR3 bases are TGCGCCAGCAGCTTGCGGCAGGGGGATCAGCCCCAGCATTTT. Variable domain in full (rest from reference TRBV5-1 and TRBJ1-5): KAGVTQTPRYLIKTRGQQVTLSCSPISGHRSVSWYQQTPGQGLQFLFEYFSETQRNKGNFPGRFSGRQFSNSRSEMNVSTLELGDSALYLCASSLRQGDQPQHFGDGTRLSIL.